This TCR beta chain originates from a study of T cells in Graves' hyperthyroidism and ophthalmopathy. General study results and limits: A model using 13 V-J features told ophthalmopathy apart from stable hyperthyroidism. For ophthalmopathy, model prediction preceded onset by a median 6.5 months. Blood also contained most expanded thyroid clonotypes above 0.001.

CDR3 size: 17 residues. V lost 5 bases to trimming and J lost 4 bases; unmatched junction nucleotides: 16. Looked up from germline, CDR1 is SGHTA and CDR2 is FQGNSA. In the case of this clonotype: Its cognate antigen is unknown.

RNA transcripts served as the template for amplifying TCR beta CDR3 regions. First-round RT-PCR with HTBI primers amplified the TCR CDR3 region. MiXCR, run by TCRdb on the multiplex PCR reads, gives a single entry per CDR3 protein. The sample has 500,000 to 750,000 distinct CDR3 sequences, roughly 50% seen once. Material for sequencing was peripheral blood or thyroid tissue (not recorded which). V and J are TRBV7-2 and TRBJ2-5; 7 bases are shared with TRBD1. This receptor was taken from a woman aged 18-30 years with Graves' hyperthyroidism. In DNA form, the CDR3 reads TGTGCCAGCAGCCCCGGGAATACAGGGGCTGAGGGAGAGACCCAGTACTTC. This codes for CASSPGNTGAEGETQYF.